The 17 T cell receptor beta chains presented below share a single source sample, sequenced in a study of blood T cell repertoires in COVID-19. Clones were sequenced by immunoSEQ multiplex PCR, and TCRdb holds only the in-frame ones, with some missing. This sample has approximately 150,000 clones, with 65% to 85% found just once. The sequencing input was peripheral blood. These receptors all come from an older woman with acute or convalescent COVID-19.

The chain couples TRBV5-1 to TRBJ2-5; 9 bases match TRBD2. Germline CDR1 is SGHRS and CDR2 is YFSETQ. The CDR3 has 18 amino acids. V gave up 0 bases and J gave up 5 bases; unmatched junction bases: 14. The CDR3 reads CASSLVDSGSLPRETQYF. The CDR3 nucleotides read TGCGCCAGCAGCTTGGTTGATAGCGGGAGCCTTCCTCGGGAGACCCAGTACTTC.

This clone occurred a few times. The chain employs TRBV7-6 and TRBJ2-1; 9 nucleotides match TRBD1. This CDR3 contains 15 residues. V shed 2 bases, J shed 6 bases, and the junction held 5 bases outside the gene matches. Germline CDR1 is SGHVS and CDR2 is FNYEAQ. The CDR3 spells CASSLTQGATNEQFF. The CDR3 bases are TGTGCCAGCAGCTTAACACAGGGGGCGACCAATGAGCAGTTCTTC.

This clone was seen a handful of times. The chain is built from TRBV4-1 and TRBJ1-5, with 9 bases aligning to TRBD1. Germline trimming cut 1 base from V and 9 bases from J; bases unmatched to any gene: 19. This CDR3 is 19 amino acids long. Germline V gene sequence: CDR1 MGHRA, CDR2 YSYEKL. The CDR3 DNA reads as TGCGCCAGCAGCCAAGGGGGCTTGGTTGGGACAGGGTGGTCAGGGCCCCAGCATTTT. It encodes CASSQGGLVGTGWSGPQHF.

CDR3 protein: CASSTGLAGVEQFF. The CDR3 DNA is TGTGCCAGTAGTACGGGACTAGCGGGAGTTGAGCAGTTCTTC. The V call is TRBV19, the J call TRBJ2-1; 14 bases line up with TRBD2. Germline CDR1 and CDR2: LNHDA and SQIVND (reference sequence). Losses at the gene ends were 4 bases for V and 9 bases for J; bases not matched to a gene: 2. There are 14 residues in the CDR3.

This clone has just a few counts. The chain combines TRBV7-9 with TRBJ2-1; 13 bases align to TRBD2. Per germline, CDR1 SEHNR and CDR2 FQNEAQ (reference sequence). The CDR3 is 15 amino acids. V lost 5 bases to trimming and J lost 10 bases; unmatched junction nucleotides: 8. CDR3 sequence: CASSTTSGRAGEQFF. The DNA for the CDR3 is TGTGCCAGCAGCACAACTAGCGGGAGGGCCGGGGAGCAGTTCTTC.

V and J are TRBV28 and TRBJ1-2, with D possibly matching TRBD1 (6 bases). The CDR3 spans 15 residues. V lost 1 base and J 7 bases, leaving 16 bases between the germline ends. Germline V gene lookup returns CDR1 MDHEN and CDR2 SYDVKM. The CDR3 here is CASSLSSWGTSGYTF. In DNA, the CDR3 is TGTGCCAGCAGTTTATCATCGTGGGGGACAAGTGGCTACACCTTC.

J is TRBJ2-7 and V is TRBV7-6; 10 bases match TRBD2. There are 16 residues in the CDR3. Germline CDR1 and CDR2: SGHVS and FNYEAQ. V was clipped by 4 bases and J by 2 bases; unmatched bases: 8. CDR3 amino acids: CASSSRTSGKAYEQYF. For the CDR3, the DNA is TGTGCCAGCAGCTCCCGGACTAGCGGAAAAGCCTACGAGCAGTACTTC. The entire variable domain, with the rest obtained from reference TRBV7-6 and TRBJ2-7, is as follows: GAGVSQSPRYKVTKRGQDVALRCDPISGHVSLYWYRQALGQGPEFLTYFNYEAQQDKSGLPNDRFSAERPEGSISTLTIQRTEQRDSAMYRCASSSRTSGKAYEQYFGPGTRLTVT.

The V call is TRBV7-8, the J call TRBJ2-3, with TRBD1 identical over 7 bases. V lost 4 bases, J lost 2 bases, and 6 bases stayed unmatched. This CDR3 spans 15 amino acids. Germline-derived CDR1 and CDR2 are SGHVS and FQNEAQ. CDR3 sequence: CASSYGQVSTDTQYF. The CDR3 DNA sequence: TGTGCCAGCAGCTACGGACAGGTGTCCACAGATACGCAGTATTTT.

This clone was seen only once. The chain couples TRBV2 to TRBJ2-7, with 15 bases lining up with TRBD2. Trimming removed 6 bases from V and 6 bases from J; junction bases left unmatched: 3. The CDR3 totals 14 residues. Germline loops: CDR1 SNHLY, CDR2 FYNNEI. Here the CDR3 DNA reads TGTGCCAGCAGGCCGGGACTAGCGGGAGGCGAGCAGTACTTC. It codes for CASRPGLAGGEQYF. The full variable domain, with the rest looked up from reference TRBV2 and TRBJ2-7, is EPEVTQTPSHQVTQMGQEVILRCVPISNHLYFYWYRQILGQKVEFLVSFYNNEISEKSEIFDDQFSVERPDGSNFTLKIRSTKLEDSAMYFCASRPGLAGGEQYFGPGTRLTVT.

The V gene is TRBV7-2, the J gene TRBJ2-7, with 7 bases aligning to TRBD2. The CDR3 is 15 residues long. The V segment lost 5 bases and the J segment 2 bases; nucleotides outside the gene matches: 9. The V gene's germline CDR1 is SGHTA and CDR2 FQGNSA. Here the CDR3 DNA reads TGTGCCAGCAGCCCGCGGGGGACCCCGGCCTACGAGCAGTACTTC. It translates to CASSPRGTPAYEQYF. The whole variable domain, filled in from reference TRBV7-2 and TRBJ2-7, reads GAGVSQSPSNKVTEKGKDVELRCDPISGHTALYWYRQSLGQGLEFLIYFQGNSAPDKSGLPSDRFSAERTGGSVSTLTIQRTQQEDSAVYLCASSPRGTPAYEQYFGPGTRLTVT.

This clone was counted between two and nine times. CDR3 amino acids: CASSFPTRGLNTGELFF. DNA for the CDR3: TGTGCCAGCAGCTTCCCGACCAGGGGGCTGAATACCGGGGAGCTGTTTTTT. The chain employs TRBV7-9 and TRBJ2-2, with 8 bases lining up with TRBD1. Germline loops: CDR1 SEHNR, CDR2 FQNEAQ (reference sequence). Trimming at V came to 3 bases and at J to 5 bases, leaving 11 bases not matched to a gene. The CDR3 has 17 amino acids.

This clone was counted once. V and J are TRBV7-9 and TRBJ2-1; 8 bases fit TRBD1. CDR1 and CDR2 from the germline V gene are SEHNR and FQNEAQ (reference sequence). The CDR3 has 13 residues. J gave up 3 bases and V 7 bases, and 2 bases lay outside the gene matches. The CDR3 loop reads CASKTGDYNEQFF. CDR3 DNA sequence: TGTGCCAGCAAGACAGGGGACTACAATGAGCAGTTCTTC.

Many counts were recorded for this clone. The CDR3 is CASRLGLAGYYEQYF. Written as DNA, the CDR3 is TGTGCCAGCAGGCTGGGACTAGCGGGTTACTACGAGCAGTACTTC. The gene calls are TRBV28 and TRBJ2-7; 12 bases align to TRBD2. The CDR3 has 15 amino acids. With V trimmed by 6 bases and J by 3 bases, 6 bases remained unmatched. CDR1 is MDHEN, CDR2 SYDVKM, per germline.

The rearrangement joins TRBV27 to TRBJ1-1; no reliable D call. The CDR3 is 13 residues long. Trimming pared 8 bases from V and 3 bases from J, leaving 13 bases between. Germline-derived CDR1 and CDR2 are MNHEY and SMNVEV (reference sequence). The DNA of the CDR3 is TGTGCCAGCCGGCTAACTACTTACACTGAAGCTTTCTTT. Residues: CASRLTTYTEAFF.

V usage is TRBV6-2 or TRBV6-3 and J usage is TRBJ2-2, with TRBD2 identical over 10 bases. Germline CDR1 reads MNHEY; CDR2 reads SVGEGT. The V gene end was trimmed by 2 bases and the J gene end by 6 bases; junction bases not matched to a gene: 6. The CDR3 loop spans 16 amino acids. The CDR3 is CASSYRVAGGPGELFF. Here the CDR3 DNA reads TGTGCCAGCAGTTACCGTGTAGCGGGAGGTCCCGGGGAGCTGTTTTTT.

This chain links TRBV7-6 with TRBJ2-7; 8 bases line up with TRBD2. Germline lookup yields CDR1 SGHVS and CDR2 FNYEAQ. The CDR3 is made up of 18 amino acids. The ends lost 0 bases at V and 0 bases at J; junction bases unmatched: 10. The CDR3 region has the DNA TGTGCCAGCAGCTTAGCCCCTCCTGCTAGCGGGCTCTCCTACGAGCAGTACTTC. Translating it yields CASSLAPPASGLSYEQYF.

The rearrangement uses TRBV2 and TRBJ1-4; D is ambiguous. The germline gives CDR1 SNHLY, CDR2 FYNNEI. The CDR3 consists of 13 residues. V was trimmed by 4 bases and J by 4 bases, leaving 7 bases between them. CDR3 sequence: CASSGAFNEKLFF. CDR3 DNA: TGTGCCAGCAGTGGGGCCTTTAATGAAAAACTGTTTTTT.